The 27 T cell receptor beta chains below were found in one sample sequenced in a study of T cell clonotyping in hematopoietic cell transplantation. This sample's time point: recipient sample about 28 days before transplant, after cytoreduction. Here immunoSEQ multiplex PCR was the method, and the copy in TCRdb shows in-frame clones only, minus some. The sample yields 49,000 or so clones, about four fifths seen once. Sample: peripheral blood mononuclear cells, taken before stem cell transplant. The source is a man in his 60s with myelodysplastic syndrome. Some clones in this sample may be carry-over from other donors' samples.

This rearrangement joins TRBV6-6 to TRBJ2-3, with D tentatively TRBD1 (5 bases). Germline lookup yields CDR1 MNHNY and CDR2 SVGAGI (reference sequence). V was clipped by 2 bases and J by 9 bases, with 21 bases between them. The CDR3 runs to 16 residues. This chain's CDR3 is CASSYPTPGMKMTQYF. The CDR3 DNA follows: TGTGCCAGCAGTTACCCGACGCCAGGGATGAAGATGACGCAGTATTTT.

The gene calls are TRBV5-1 and TRBJ2-1; D is possibly TRBD1 or TRBD2 (5 bases each). V was trimmed by 4 bases and J by 15 bases, leaving 20 bases between them. CDR3 size: 13 residues. Germline assignment: CDR1 SGHRS and CDR2 YFSETQ. The CDR3 is CASSTLGPSALFF. In nucleotides, the CDR3 is TGCGCCAGCAGCACCTTGGGACCCTCGGCGCTGTTCTTC.

This clone was seen more than once but under ten times. This chain links TRBV29-1 with TRBJ1-1, with D hard to call. The CDR3 has 12 residues. Germline V gene sequence: CDR1 SQVTM, CDR2 ANQGSEA. Trimming stripped 3 bases from V and 5 bases from J, with 10 bases between. The CDR3 here is CSVEGFATEAFF. The CDR3 bases are TGCAGCGTTGAGGGGTTCGCTACTGAAGCTTTCTTT.

V and J are TRBV5-1 and TRBJ2-3, with D hard to call. This CDR3 has 13 residues. V lost 3 bases and J 2 bases, leaving 7 bases between the germline ends. Germline CDR1 is SGHRS and CDR2 is YFSETQ. The CDR3 loop is CASSSEPTDTQYF. DNA of the CDR3: TGCGCCAGCAGCTCGGAGCCCACAGATACGCAGTATTTT.

The chain joins TRBV2 to TRBJ2-1; maybe TRBD2 (5 bases). The V gene lost 6 bases and the J gene lost 5 bases, with 14 bases spanning the gap. This CDR3 has 14 amino acids. Germline CDR1 and CDR2: SNHLY and FYNNEI. The CDR3 region is CASRMRTFDNEQFF. The CDR3 DNA sequence: TGTGCCAGCAGGATGAGGACTTTCGACAATGAGCAGTTCTTC.

The chain uses TRBV30 and TRBJ1-5; D is possibly TRBD1 (6 bases). Between the trimmed V and J ends, which lost 7 bases and 5 bases, there was a span of 15 bases. The CDR3 loop spans 13 amino acids. Germline CDR1 reads GTSNPN; CDR2 reads SVGIG (reference sequence). CDR3 loop: CAFSRGGDQPQHF. As DNA, the CDR3 is TGTGCCTTTAGTCGGGGGGGCGATCAGCCCCAGCATTTT. The full variable domain, with the rest looked up from reference TRBV30 and TRBJ1-5, is SQTIHQWPATLVQPVGSPLSLECTVEGTSNPNLYWYRQAAGRGLQLLFYSVGIGQISSEVPQNLSASRPQDRQFILSSKKLLLSDSGFYLCAFSRGGDQPQHFGDGTRLSIL.

J is TRBJ1-1 and V is TRBV7-8, with D maybe TRBD1 (6 bases). This CDR3 has 17 residues. Germline lookup yields CDR1 SGHVS and CDR2 FQNEAQ. The V end lost 5 bases, the J end lost 3 bases, and 22 bases lay between the germline ends. CDR3 in amino acids: CASSKHMWGGLYTEAFF. In nucleotides, the CDR3 is TGTGCCAGCAGCAAACACATGTGGGGGGGCTTGTACACTGAAGCTTTCTTT.

The chain joins TRBV6-1 to TRBJ1-2; TRBD1 matches at 9 bases. The CDR3 has 15 residues. Germline CDR1 MNHNS, CDR2 SASEGT. With 5 bases clipped from V and 8 bases from J, the junction kept 12 bases outside the gene matches. In DNA, the CDR3 is TGTGCCAGCAGTCCACTTCCCGGGACAGGGACGGGCTACACCTTC. Its protein product is CASSPLPGTGTGYTF.

Here the CDR3 DNA reads TGTGCCAGCAGCCCTCCAGGGGACAGTACAAAGGGCAAGCAGTACTTC. Translation gives CASSPPGDSTKGKQYF. J is TRBJ2-7 and V is TRBV7-2, with 7 positions matching TRBD1. This CDR3 has 16 amino acids. Germline-derived CDR1 and CDR2 are SGHTA and FQGNSA. V lost 5 bases and J lost 8; bases outside the gene matches: 18.

Worth noting for this clone: A junction end diverges from the germline sequence, so it may reflect a read error. This rearrangement joins TRBV7-7 to TRBJ2-7; TRBD1 aligns across 8 bases. The CDR3 spans 13 residues. Germline CDR1 is SSHAT and CDR2 is FNYEAQ (reference sequence). CDR3 sequence reads: CASSPDRGYEQYF. The CDR3 coding sequence is TGTGCTAGCAGCCCCGACAGGGGCTACGAGCAGTACTTC.

V and J are TRBV4-2 and TRBJ2-6; D gene unclear. Trimming took off 4 bases at V and 1 base at J, with 14 bases between the two ends. This CDR3 spans 17 amino acids. Germline lookup yields CDR1 LGHNA and CDR2 YNFKEQ. The CDR3 spells CASSPKDPSSGANVLTF. DNA for the CDR3: TGTGCCAGCAGCCCGAAGGATCCTTCATCTGGGGCCAACGTCCTGACTTTC.

V is TRBV6-5 and J is TRBJ2-1; 11 nucleotides line up with TRBD2. The germline V gene has CDR1 MNHEY and CDR2 SVGAGI. The CDR3 totals 15 residues. V shed 4 bases, J shed 9 bases, and the junction held 8 bases outside the gene matches. For the CDR3, the DNA is TGTGCCAGCAGTTCGACTAGCGGGGCATCAGGTGAGCAGTTCTTC. Translation gives CASSSTSGASGEQFF.

The rearrangement links TRBV19 to TRBJ1-2, with D possibly being TRBD1 (5 bases). Trimming took off 9 bases at V and 6 bases at J, with 17 bases between the two ends. The germline CDR1 and CDR2 sequences are LNHDA and SQIVND (reference sequence). This CDR3 has 13 amino acids. In DNA form, the CDR3 reads TGTGCCAGCGCCCCCGGACAAACCAATGGCTACACCTTC. It codes for CASAPGQTNGYTF.

The chain employs TRBV4-2 and TRBJ1-2, with D possibly TRBD1 on 6 matching bases. V dropped 1 base and J dropped 3 bases, with 9 bases sitting between them. The CDR3 covers 14 residues. Germline V gene lookup returns CDR1 LGHNA and CDR2 YNFKEQ. As DNA, the CDR3 is TGTGCCAGCAGCCAAGGCCCAGGGGACTATGGCTACACCTTC. Its protein is CASSQGPGDYGYTF.

CDR3 in DNA: TGTGCCAGCAGCTTATCCAGGGGGCACGCTAATGAAAAACTGTTTTTT. As protein: CASSLSRGHANEKLFF. The rearrangement links TRBV11-2 to TRBJ1-4; 8 bases are shared with TRBD1. Germline lookup yields CDR1 SGHAT and CDR2 FQNNGV. Losses at the gene ends were 2 bases for V and 3 bases for J; bases not matched to a gene: 5. The CDR3 is 16 residues long.

The sample holds one count of this clone. Other DNA sequences within the sample encode an identical CDR3. The chain is built from TRBV7-2 and TRBJ1-2; D possibly corresponds to TRBD1 (5 bases). Deletions cut 2 bases from V and 2 bases from J, with 12 bases between. This CDR3 contains 15 residues. Per the germline V gene, CDR1 is SGHTA and CDR2 is FQGNSA. This CDR3 reads CASSLPGTLNYGYTF. Here the CDR3 DNA reads TGTGCCAGCAGCTTACCAGGGACGCTAAACTATGGCTACACCTTC.

This chain links TRBV7-9 with TRBJ1-4; no reliable D call. The V end lost 2 bases, the J end lost 5 bases, and 9 bases lay between the germline ends. CDR3 length: 14 residues. CDR1 is SEHNR and CDR2 is FQNEAQ in the germline V gene (reference sequence). The CDR3 DNA sequence: TGTGCCAGCAGCTTAAGCAGCGCGAATGAAAAACTGTTTTTT. Protein product: CASSLSSANEKLFF.

The gene calls are TRBV19 and TRBJ1-4; 8 nucleotides match TRBD1. The CDR3 loop spans 16 amino acids. Germline V gene lookup returns CDR1 LNHDA and CDR2 SQIVND (reference sequence). The V segment lost 5 bases and the J segment 7 bases; nucleotides outside the gene matches: 12. The CDR3 loop is CASSQSGDRIFEKLFF. CDR3 DNA: TGTGCCAGTAGTCAGAGCGGGGACAGGATTTTTGAAAAACTGTTTTTT. Variable domain in full (rest from reference TRBV19 and TRBJ1-4): DGGITQSPKYLFRKEGQNVTLSCEQNLNHDAMYWYRQDPGQGLRLIYYSQIVNDFQKGDIAEGYSVSREKKESFPLTVTSAQKNPTAFYLCASSQSGDRIFEKLFFGSGTQLSVL.

The chain couples TRBV5-6 to TRBJ1-2; a weak D match, TRBD1 (5 bases). Looked up from germline, CDR1 is SGHDT and CDR2 is YYEEEE. V was pared by 0 bases and J by 5 bases, with 14 bases between. The CDR3 has 15 amino acids. CDR3 sequence reads: CASSLGAAGPYGYTF. The CDR3 DNA reads as TGTGCCAGCAGCTTGGGGGCAGCGGGACCTTATGGCTACACCTTC. The full variable domain, rest sourced from reference TRBV5-6 and TRBJ1-2, is DAGVTQSPTHLIKTRGQQVTLRCSPKSGHDTVSWYQQALGQGPQFIFQYYEEEERQRGNFPDRFSGHQFPNYSSELNVNALLLGDSALYLCASSLGAAGPYGYTFGSGTRLTVV.

This clone has a handful of counts. The chain employs TRBV4-2 and TRBJ1-6, with TRBD1 identical over 7 bases. The V segment lost 1 base and the J segment 8 bases; nucleotides outside the gene matches: 2. The germline V gene encodes CDR1 LGHNA and CDR2 YNFKEQ. This CDR3 has 14 residues. This CDR3 reads CASSQARGDSPLHF. The CDR3 nucleotides are TGTGCCAGCAGCCAAGCCAGGGGGGATTCACCCCTCCACTTT.

V gene TRBV28 combines with J gene TRBJ2-1; 8 nucleotides align to TRBD1. The trim removed 7 bases at V and 5 bases at J, leaving 13 bases unmatched. CDR1 MDHEN and CDR2 SYDVKM come from the germline V gene. The CDR3 contains 16 residues. The CDR3 DNA reads TGTGCCAGCAAACGAGCCGGGACAGGTGGTAACAATGAGCAGTTCTTC. Its protein product is CASKRAGTGGNNEQFF.

This clone was seen a single time. The chain joins TRBV19 to TRBJ1-5; D is undetermined. Germline lookup yields CDR1 LNHDA and CDR2 SQIVND (reference sequence). This CDR3 has 16 residues. The V gene lost 6 bases and the J gene lost 4 bases, with 19 bases spanning the gap. CDR3 in amino acids: CASSPRHIPSNQPQHF. The CDR3 nucleotides are TGTGCCAGTAGCCCGCGCCACATTCCCTCGAATCAGCCCCAGCATTTT.

The CDR3 loop reads CASSFPGNYGYTF. CDR3 bases: TGTGCCAGCTCCTTTCCGGGAAACTATGGCTACACCTTC. This chain uses TRBV19 with TRBJ1-2; D gene uncertain. CDR3 length equals 13 residues. V lost 9 bases, J lost 2 bases, and 13 bases lay in between. The V gene's germline CDR1 is LNHDA and CDR2 SQIVND (reference sequence).

This chain links TRBV29-1 with TRBJ2-3; 8 bases are a match to TRBD2. This CDR3 is built from 14 residues. V trimming: 8 bases; J trimming: 3 bases; junction bases outside the gene matches: 10. The germline V gene encodes CDR1 SQVTM and CDR2 ANQGSEA. The CDR3 region is CSTPGGAGTDTQYF. CDR3 in DNA: TGCAGCACCCCGGGAGGGGCCGGTACAGATACGCAGTATTTT.

This chain links TRBV6-5 with TRBJ2-5; possible D gene TRBD1, 6 bases. Trimming stripped 2 bases from V and 5 bases from J, with 15 bases between. CDR1 is MNHEY, CDR2 SVGAGI, per germline. The CDR3 is 15 residues long. The CDR3 DNA follows: TGTGCCAGCAGTTACACCGGGACACGGACGGAGACCCAGTACTTC. It encodes CASSYTGTRTETQYF.

The rearrangement uses TRBV2 and TRBJ1-1; D gene uncertain. Per the germline V gene, CDR1 is SNHLY and CDR2 is FYNNEI. This CDR3 region has 12 residues. Trimming cost V 7 bases and J 2 bases, with 8 bases left between them. CDR3 DNA sequence: TGTGCCAGCATCGGGAGCAACACTGAAGCTTTCTTT. This translates into CASIGSNTEAFF.

The chain has TRBV6-5 and TRBJ2-7; tentatively, D is TRBD1 (5 bases). The V end lost 5 bases, the J end lost 7 bases, and 21 bases lay between the germline ends. Germline V lookup: CDR1 MNHEY, CDR2 SVGAGI. CDR3 length: 15 amino acids. The CDR3 region has the DNA TGTGCCAGCAGTCTTTGGGGCAGGATGACTGGGGAGCAGTACTTC. Amino acids: CASSLWGRMTGEQYF.